The present entry profiles one TCR beta chain with its context. The sample belongs to a study of blood T cell repertoires in COVID-19. Using immunoSEQ multiplex PCR, the repertoire was profiled, and TCRdb retains in-frame clones only, with some absent. The repertoire holds over 150,000 clones, with roughly 85% as singletons. CDR1 is SGHNT and CDR2 is YYREEE in the germline V gene (reference sequence). CDR3 size: 17 residues. J gave up 5 bases and V 0 bases, and 9 bases lay outside the gene matches. This receptor was taken from a man aged 50-60 years with active or convalescent COVID-19. This chain links TRBV5-4 with TRBJ2-3; TRBD2 agrees at 10 bases. Sequenced input: peripheral blood. The CDR3 bases are TGTGCCAGCAGCTTGGGTTGGGCTAGCGGGGGTGAAGATACGCAGTATTTT. It encodes CASSLGWASGGEDTQYF.